Below are 19 T cell receptor beta chains sequenced from a single sample in a study of Graves' ophthalmopathy and Graves' hyperthyroidism. For repertoire sequencing, the TCR beta CDR3 regions were amplified from RNA transcripts. In the first round, RT-PCR was carried out with HTBI primers, and a multiplex PCR formed the second round. TCRdb re-analysed the multiplex PCR reads in MiXCR, keeping a single row per CDR3 protein. This repertoire shows around 660,000 distinct CDR3 sequences, under 50% found once; its top ten account for around 3%. Input material: peripheral blood. These receptors were obtained from an adult man with Graves' ophthalmopathy.

This clonotype was seen a single time. A clone one base away is much larger, so this may be a read error. The CDR3 loop reads CVSSPLSVQETQYF. In nucleotides, the CDR3 is TGTGTCAGCAGCCCACTGAGCGTCCAAGAGACCCAGTACTTC. V usage is TRBV7-9 and J usage is TRBJ2-5; no clear D gene. CDR3 size: 14 residues. Germline CDR1 SEHNR, CDR2 FQNEAQ (reference sequence).

V gene TRBV6-1 combines with J gene TRBJ1-4; no clear D gene. The V and J ends lost 4 bases and 8 bases respectively, with 14 bases between them. CDR1 is MNHNS, CDR2 SASEGT, per germline. The CDR3 length is 14 residues. CDR3 protein: CASSADYTGEKLFF. CDR3 nucleotides: TGTGCCAGCAGTGCAGATTACACGGGGGAAAAACTGTTTTTT.

The V call is TRBV25-1, the J call TRBJ1-4; possibly TRBD1 for D (6 bases). Germline values: CDR1 MGHDK, CDR2 SYGVNS. The V and J ends lost 8 bases and 1 base respectively, with 20 bases between them. CDR3 length equals 17 residues. The CDR3 loop reads CASLGAVRGGTNEKLFF. The CDR3 DNA sequence: TGTGCCAGCTTAGGCGCTGTGAGGGGGGGAACTAATGAAAAACTGTTTTTT.

About this clonotype: At one end, the junction sequence differs from germline, possibly due to a read error. V gene TRBV7-2 combines with J gene TRBJ2-5; D remains unclear. Germline loops: CDR1 SGHTA, CDR2 FQGNSA. CDR3 length equals 12 residues. CDR3: CASSLDAATQYF. In DNA form, the CDR3 reads TGTGCCAGCAGTTTAGATGCCGCGACCCAGTACTTC. The whole variable domain, filled in from reference TRBV7-2 and TRBJ2-5, reads GAGVSQSPSNKVTEKGKDVELRCDPISGHTALYWYRQSLGQGLEFLIYFQGNSAPDKSGLPSDRFSAERTGGSVSTLTIQRTQQEDSAVYLCASSLDAATQYFGPGTRLLVL.

This chain joins TRBV7-6 and TRBJ2-7, with D possibly being TRBD2 (6 bases). V lost 5 bases to trimming and J lost 3 bases, with 17 bases between them. The germline gives CDR1 SGHVS, CDR2 FNYEAQ. The CDR3 runs 15 residues. The CDR3 loop reads CASSGEANTGYEQYF. DNA of the CDR3: TGTGCCAGCAGCGGGGAGGCTAACACAGGCTACGAGCAGTACTTC.

The CDR3 spells CASSLSRELFF. DNA for the CDR3: TGTGCCAGCAGTTTATCACGGGAGCTGTTTTTT. The chain joins TRBV12-3 or TRBV12-4 to TRBJ2-2; no clear D gene. Between the trimmed V and J ends, which lost 2 bases and 9 bases, there was a span of 4 bases. The CDR3 loop spans 11 amino acids.

This clonotype came up many times. The J gene is TRBJ1-2, the V gene TRBV2; TRBD1 matches 9 bases. Per germline, CDR1 SNHLY and CDR2 FYNNEI. V shed 4 bases, J shed 6 bases, and the junction held 6 bases outside the gene matches. The CDR3 extends over 14 amino acids. CDR3 sequence reads: CASSGTGTGNGYTF. The CDR3 DNA is TGTGCCAGCAGTGGGACCGGGACAGGGAATGGCTACACCTTC.

At least ten counts were recorded for this clonotype. The chain has TRBV5-1 and TRBJ2-5; D is perhaps TRBD1 (5 bases). The CDR3 spans 14 residues. From germline, CDR1 is SGHRS and CDR2 YFSETQ. V was clipped by 0 bases and J by 3 bases, with 9 bases between them. The CDR3, as DNA: TGCGCCAGCAGCTTGGTGTCAGGGAAAGAGACCCAGTACTTC. Translating gives CASSLVSGKETQYF.

The chain couples TRBV2 to TRBJ1-4; 10 bases match TRBD1. The CDR3 runs to 13 residues. CDR1 SNHLY and CDR2 FYNNEI come from the germline V gene. V shed 4 bases, J shed 10 bases, and the junction held 3 bases outside the gene matches. As DNA, the CDR3 is TGTGCCAGCAGTGGACAGGGGGCTGGAAAACTGTTTTTT. Encoded protein: CASSGQGAGKLFF.

The sample holds a few counts of this clonotype. J is TRBJ2-7 and V is TRBV24-1, with no clear D. Trimming took off 4 bases at V and 3 bases at J, with 9 bases between the two ends. Germline V gene data show CDR1 as KGHDR and CDR2 as SFDVKD. The CDR3 runs to 13 residues. The CDR3 DNA is TGTGCCACCAGTGAATGGGCCTTCTACGAGCAGTACTTC. It codes for CATSEWAFYEQYF.

This clonotype was detected a few times. CDR3 nucleotides: TGTGCCACCAGTGTGAGACAGGGGGCGAACGATGAGCAGTTCTTC. Translating it yields CATSVRQGANDEQFF. V usage is TRBV24-1 and J usage is TRBJ2-5, with 10 nucleotides matching TRBD1. Matching the DNA end better, TRBJ2-1 makes the J call doubtful. Germline-derived CDR1 and CDR2 are KGHDR and SFDVKD. The CDR3 extends over 15 amino acids.

This clonotype showed up many times. V is TRBV5-6 and J is TRBJ2-7; 7 positions match TRBD1. From germline, CDR1 is SGHDT and CDR2 YYEEEE. CDR3 length equals 14 residues. After removal of 4 bases from V and 0 bases from J, the junction contained 4 bases not matched to a gene. This chain's CDR3 is CASSKQGSSYEQYF. The CDR3 nucleotides are TGTGCCAGCAGCAAACAGGGGTCCTCCTACGAGCAGTACTTC.

In its sample, this clonotype was seen many times. The chain combines TRBV25-1 with TRBJ1-2; D uncertain. This CDR3 spans 13 amino acids. Germline V lookup: CDR1 MGHDK, CDR2 SYGVNS. V gave up 2 bases and J gave up 4 bases, with 8 bases separating them. The CDR3: CASSERLGYGYTF. The CDR3 DNA is TGTGCCAGCAGTGAACGATTAGGCTATGGCTACACCTTC.

CDR3 nucleotide sequence: TGTGCCACCAGTGATCGTCGTTGGGAGTACAATGAGCAGTACTTC. Translating gives CATSDRRWEYNEQYF. The V gene is TRBV24-1, the J gene TRBJ2-7; TRBD2 might be the D (5 bases). Germline values: CDR1 KGHDR, CDR2 SFDVKD. Between the trimmed V and J ends, which lost 3 bases and 7 bases, there was a span of 18 bases. The length of the CDR3 is 15 residues.

J is TRBJ1-1 and V is TRBV19, with D possibly matching TRBD1 (6 bases). Between the trimmed V and J ends, which lost 11 bases and 8 bases, there was a span of 18 bases. CDR1 and CDR2 from the germline V gene are LNHDA and SQIVND (reference sequence). The CDR3 loop spans 12 amino acids. The CDR3 DNA reads as TGTGCCTGGAGGTTTTCCGGGACAGAAGCTTTCTTT. Its protein product is CAWRFSGTEAFF.

Worth noting for this clonotype: One end of the junction varies from germline; a read error may be responsible. V usage is TRBV10-3 and J usage is TRBJ1-1; TRBD1 is a possible D gene (5 bases). Germline CDR1 is ENHRY and CDR2 is SYGVKD. This CDR3 contains 13 residues. CDR3 nucleotide sequence: TGTGTCATCAGTGACGGACAATACACTGAAGCTTTCTTT. Its protein is CVISDGQYTEAFF.

This clonotype was seen at least ten times. The chain employs TRBV7-9 and TRBJ1-2; D possibly corresponds to TRBD1 (5 bases). CDR1 is SEHNR, CDR2 FQNEAQ, per germline (reference sequence). V was shortened by 5 bases and J by 3 bases, with 10 bases between the two germline ends. The CDR3 is made up of 13 amino acids. This CDR3 is CASSIVGDYGYTF. The CDR3 DNA is TGTGCCAGCAGCATCGTGGGGGACTATGGCTACACCTTC.

The table lists this clonotype with a few counts. This sequence joins TRBV19 and TRBJ2-7; weak D call: TRBD2 (6 bases). There are 14 residues in the CDR3. The V end lost 5 bases, the J end lost 3 bases, and 14 bases lay between the germline ends. The germline gives CDR1 LNHDA, CDR2 SQIVND (reference sequence). CDR3 sequence: CASSFRLGDYEQYF. The CDR3 bases are TGTGCCAGTAGTTTCAGACTAGGGGACTACGAGCAGTACTTC.

This chain connects TRBV7-9 to TRBJ2-5; no definite D call. Trimming pared 5 bases from V and 2 bases from J, leaving 12 bases between. CDR1 is SEHNR and CDR2 is FQNEAQ in the germline V gene (reference sequence). The CDR3 has 14 residues. The CDR3 sequence is CASSPGWAQETQYF. The CDR3 bases are TGTGCCAGCAGCCCCGGGTGGGCTCAAGAGACCCAGTACTTC.